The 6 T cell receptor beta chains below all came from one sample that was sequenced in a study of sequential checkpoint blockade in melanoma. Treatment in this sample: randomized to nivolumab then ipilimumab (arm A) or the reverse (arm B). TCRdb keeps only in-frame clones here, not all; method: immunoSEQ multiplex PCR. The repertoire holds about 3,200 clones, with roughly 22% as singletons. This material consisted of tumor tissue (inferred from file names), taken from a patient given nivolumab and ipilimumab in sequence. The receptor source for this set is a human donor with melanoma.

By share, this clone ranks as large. CDR3: CASSVNGDSDEQYF. CDR3 nucleotide sequence: TGTGCCAGCAGCGTGAATGGAGACAGCGACGAGCAGTACTTC. The V and J genes are TRBV9 and TRBJ2-7; weak D call: TRBD1 (5 bases). CDR1 and CDR2 from the germline V gene are SGDLS and YYNGEE. V dropped 2 bases and J dropped 5 bases, with 14 bases sitting between them. There are 14 residues in the CDR3.

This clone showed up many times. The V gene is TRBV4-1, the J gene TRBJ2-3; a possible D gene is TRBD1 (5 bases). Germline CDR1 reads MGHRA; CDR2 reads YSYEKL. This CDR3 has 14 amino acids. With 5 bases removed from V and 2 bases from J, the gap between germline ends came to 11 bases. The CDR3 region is CASSSTGFTDTQYF. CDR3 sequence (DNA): TGCGCCAGCAGCTCCACAGGTTTCACAGATACGCAGTATTTT.

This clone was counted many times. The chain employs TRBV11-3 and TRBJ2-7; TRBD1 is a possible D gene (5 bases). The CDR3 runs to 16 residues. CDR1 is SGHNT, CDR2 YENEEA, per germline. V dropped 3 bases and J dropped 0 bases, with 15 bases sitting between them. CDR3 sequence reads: CASSLPGNPSSYEQYF. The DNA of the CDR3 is TGTGCCAGCAGCTTGCCAGGGAACCCCTCCTCCTACGAGCAGTACTTC.

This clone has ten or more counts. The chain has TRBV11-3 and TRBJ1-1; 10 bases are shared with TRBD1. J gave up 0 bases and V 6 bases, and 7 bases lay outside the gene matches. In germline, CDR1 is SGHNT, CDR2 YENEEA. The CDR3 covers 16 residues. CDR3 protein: CASRLTGGRVNTEAFF. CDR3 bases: TGTGCCAGCAGATTGACAGGGGGCAGGGTGAACACTGAAGCTTTCTTT.

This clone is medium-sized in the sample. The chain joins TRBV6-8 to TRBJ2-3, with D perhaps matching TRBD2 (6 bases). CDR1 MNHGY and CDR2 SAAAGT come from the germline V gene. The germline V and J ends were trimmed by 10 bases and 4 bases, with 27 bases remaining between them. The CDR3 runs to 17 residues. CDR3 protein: CAISDSPLLATSDTQYF. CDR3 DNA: TGTGCCATCAGCGACTCCCCACTTCTAGCGACATCAGATACGCAGTATTTT.

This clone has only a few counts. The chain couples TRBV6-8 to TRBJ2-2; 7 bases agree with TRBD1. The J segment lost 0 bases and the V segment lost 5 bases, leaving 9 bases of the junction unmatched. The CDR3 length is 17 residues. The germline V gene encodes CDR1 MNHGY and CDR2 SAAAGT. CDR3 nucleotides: TGTGCCAGCAGTGGCGCAACAGGGGAAACGAACACCGGGGAGCTGTTTTTT. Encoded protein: CASSGATGETNTGELFF.